This T cell receptor beta chain appears in the sequencing data of a study of cytomegalovirus exposure and HLA in healthy donors. Across the whole study: The 120 validation repertoires used the same platform as the approximately 620 first-cohort repertoires (as reported by a later analysis). General study findings and limits: In a later analysis, first-cohort TCR clusters were found to tend to co-occur in the 120 or so validation repertoires. It was reportedly the case that the classifier diagnosed cytomegalovirus status with high specificity and sensitivity.

Profiled with immunoSEQ multiplex PCR; TCRdb holds only in-frame clones, not every one. The profile shows 130,000 or so clones, 89% of them singletons. Regarding this clone: Antigen: not known.

The study drew the donors from its approximately 110-subject validation cohort, separate from the 666-subject first cohort. Deletions cut 4 bases from V and 6 bases from J, with 7 bases between. Germline lookup yields CDR1 ENHRY and CDR2 SYGVKD. The CDR3 has 13 amino acids. This TCR was sampled from a woman aged 18-30 years in good health and CMV-seropositive. This sequence joins TRBV10-3 and TRBJ1-6, with D hard to call. Sequencing was carried out using PBMCs. The CDR3 DNA reads TGTGCCATCAGTGGTAGCGGTAATTCACCCCTCCACTTT. This sequence encodes CAISGSGNSPLHF.